This T cell receptor beta chain originates from a study of T cell changes during pregnancy in multiple sclerosis. The data were produced by immunoSEQ multiplex PCR, yet TCRdb's version contains in-frame clones alone and is incomplete. The sample contains around 40,000 clones, 90% of which appear only once. This clone has a handful of counts. The starting material was CD4+ T cells from peripheral blood mononuclear cells, obtained in the first trimester of pregnancy. The sequence was collected from a female donor in good health, enrolled as a control in a pregnancy study.

The CDR3 spells CASSPYLGRNTEAFF. CDR3 coding DNA: TGTGCCAGCAGTCCTTATTTGGGCCGAAACACTGAAGCTTTCTTT. The chain links TRBV6-5 to TRBJ1-1, with D hard to call. This CDR3 has 15 amino acids. Germline V gene data show CDR1 as MNHEY and CDR2 as SVGAGI. Trimming removed 5 bases from V and 2 bases from J, with 15 bases in between.